Listed here are 31 T cell receptor beta chains from one sample, sequenced in a study of T cell responses to AZD1222 COVID-19 vaccine. Method: immunoSEQ multiplex PCR; TCRdb's copy keeps in-frame clones and lacks some. The data contain under 150,000 clones, about 93% of them singletons. This specimen was peripheral blood, taken on day 0 of AZD1222 vaccination. The receptors stem from an adult in good health.

The V and J genes are TRBV6-5 and TRBJ2-1; 8 bases align to TRBD1. J was trimmed by 0 bases and V by 11 bases; bases with no gene match: 9. Germline CDR1 reads MNHEY; CDR2 reads SVGAGI. This CDR3 comprises 15 residues. CDR3 region: CASAQGASSYNEQFF. CDR3 coding DNA: TGTGCCTCCGCCCAGGGGGCGAGCTCCTACAATGAGCAGTTCTTC.

About this clone itself: At one end the junction does not follow the germline gene, possibly because of a read error. The CDR3 DNA reads TGCGCCAGCAGCCAAGCCCTAGGACAGGGGAGCAGTCAGCCCCAGCATTTT. Translation: CASSQALGQGSSQPQHF. This chain uses TRBV4-1 with TRBJ1-5, with 9 bases matching TRBD1. CDR1 MGHRA and CDR2 YSYEKL come from the germline V gene. The CDR3 contains 17 residues.

V usage is TRBV7-8 and J usage is TRBJ2-7, with TRBD1 identical over 10 bases. Germline V gives CDR1 SGHVS, CDR2 FQNEAQ. The CDR3 totals 16 residues. The trim removed 5 bases at V and 1 base at J, leaving 8 bases unmatched. This CDR3 is CASSRGGTGASYEQYF. DNA for the CDR3: TGTGCCAGCAGCCGAGGGGGGACAGGGGCTTCCTACGAGCAGTACTTC.

The chain joins TRBV27 to TRBJ1-1; D is undetermined. The germline V gene has CDR1 MNHEY and CDR2 SMNVEV (reference sequence). This CDR3 comprises 13 residues. The V end was cut by 8 bases, the J end by 11 bases, with 21 bases between. The DNA for the CDR3 is TGTGCCAGCGGCCTTTTTGGAATCAAGGTGGCTTTCTTT. Its translation is CASGLFGIKVAFF.

The chain combines TRBV5-1 with TRBJ2-1; possible D gene TRBD2, 6 bases. V shed 1 base and J shed 2 bases, with 10 bases lying between them. CDR1 is SGHRS, CDR2 YFSETQ, per germline. The CDR3 has 15 amino acids. The CDR3 loop is CASSLRGETYNEQFF. In nucleotides, the CDR3 is TGCGCCAGCAGCTTGCGCGGGGAGACCTACAATGAGCAGTTCTTC. Using reference TRBV5-1 and TRBJ2-1 for the parts outside the CDR3, the full variable domain is KAGVTQTPRYLIKTRGQQVTLSCSPISGHRSVSWYQQTPGQGLQFLFEYFSETQRNKGNFPGRFSGRQFSNSRSEMNVSTLELGDSALYLCASSLRGETYNEQFFGPGTRLTVL.

V usage is TRBV25-1 and J usage is TRBJ1-2; 9 bases match TRBD1. Germline assignment: CDR1 MGHDK and CDR2 SYGVNS. With 4 bases clipped from V and 0 bases from J, the junction kept 0 bases outside the gene matches. This CDR3 spans 14 amino acids. The CDR3 DNA reads TGTGCCAGCAGTGGGGACAGGGCTAACTATGGCTACACCTTC. This codes for CASSGDRANYGYTF.

The chain employs TRBV18 and TRBJ2-7, with 9 bases aligning to TRBD1. Germline values: CDR1 KGHSH, CDR2 LQKENI. The CDR3 is 14 amino acids. V shed 6 bases, J shed 4 bases, and the junction held 7 bases outside the gene matches. The DNA for the CDR3 is TGTGCCAGCTCGGTCGGGACAGGGAAGTACGAGCAGTACTTC. Its translation: CASSVGTGKYEQYF.

This chain links TRBV5-1 with TRBJ1-6, with D tentatively TRBD1 (6 bases). This CDR3 is 16 amino acids long. CDR1 is SGHRS and CDR2 is YFSETQ in the germline V gene. V lost 6 bases, J lost 0 bases, and 13 bases lay in between. The DNA of the CDR3 is TGCGCCAGCACCCAAGGGGGGAGCTCCTATAATTCACCCCTCCACTTT. Protein sequence: CASTQGGSSYNSPLHF. Full variable domain (rest looked up from reference TRBV5-1 and TRBJ1-6): KAGVTQTPRYLIKTRGQQVTLSCSPISGHRSVSWYQQTPGQGLQFLFEYFSETQRNKGNFPGRFSGRQFSNSRSEMNVSTLELGDSALYLCASTQGGSSYNSPLHFGNGTRLTVT.

The chain has TRBV6-5 and TRBJ2-6, with TRBD1 matching 7 bases. Trimming cost V 9 bases and J 2 bases; bases outside gene matches: 4. This CDR3 contains 14 residues. Per germline, CDR1 MNHEY and CDR2 SVGAGI. The CDR3 protein is CASHGTAGANVLTF. CDR3 nucleotide sequence: TGTGCCAGTCATGGGACAGCTGGGGCCAACGTCCTGACTTTC.

This clone has only one observation. The CDR3 loop is CASSLGSARSYEQYF. The CDR3, as DNA: TGCGCCAGCAGCCTTGGTTCAGCGAGGTCCTACGAGCAGTACTTC. The V and J genes are TRBV5-1 and TRBJ2-7; the D is unclear. The CDR3 is made up of 15 amino acids. From germline, CDR1 is SGHRS and CDR2 YFSETQ. Trimming took 4 bases from V and 1 from J, leaving 15 bases between them.

The V and J genes are TRBV15 and TRBJ1-1; D ambiguous. From germline, CDR1 is LNHNV and CDR2 YYDKDF (reference sequence). V was shortened by 0 bases and J by 4 bases, with 6 bases between the two germline ends. The CDR3 spans 13 residues. CDR3 sequence reads: CATSRDSGTEAFF. The CDR3 DNA is TGTGCCACCAGCAGAGATTCGGGCACTGAAGCTTTCTTT.

J is TRBJ1-2 and V is TRBV6-6, with D maybe TRBD1 (5 bases). The V and J ends lost 2 bases and 8 bases respectively, with 18 bases between them. From germline, CDR1 is MNHNY and CDR2 SVGAGI (reference sequence). The CDR3 has 15 amino acids. CDR3 loop: CASSYPPAGSRGYTF. CDR3 bases: TGTGCCAGCAGTTACCCCCCGGCAGGGAGTCGGGGCTACACCTTC.

This CDR3 is CASSAFGTGGQTNEKLFF. CDR3 nucleotides: TGTGCCAGCAGCGCATTCGGGACAGGGGGACAAACTAATGAAAAACTGTTTTTT. V and J are TRBV11-2 and TRBJ1-4, with 11 bases aligning to TRBD1. The germline CDR1 and CDR2 sequences are SGHAT and FQNNGV. The V and J ends lost 5 bases and 1 base, in that order; junction bases with no gene match: 9. This CDR3 comprises 18 residues.

V is TRBV14 and J is TRBJ1-3; maybe TRBD1 (5 bases). The CDR3 covers 17 residues. V was pared by 2 bases and J by 7 bases, with 21 bases between. Germline V gene data show CDR1 as SGHDN and CDR2 as FVKESK. CDR3 amino acids: CASSQSLEDSSRNTIYF. The DNA for the CDR3 is TGTGCCAGCAGCCAAAGCCTAGAAGACAGTTCCAGGAACACCATATATTTT.

This rearrangement joins TRBV19 to TRBJ1-4, with D uncertain. The CDR3 sequence is 13 residues long. Germline CDR1 and CDR2: LNHDA and SQIVND (reference sequence). Deletions cut 5 bases from V and 2 bases from J, with 6 bases between. The CDR3 sequence is CASSFDTNEKLFF. The CDR3 nucleotides read TGTGCCAGTAGTTTTGACACTAATGAAAAACTGTTTTTT. Complete variable domain (other parts from reference TRBV19 and TRBJ1-4): DGGITQSPKYLFRKEGQNVTLSCEQNLNHDAMYWYRQDPGQGLRLIYYSQIVNDFQKGDIAEGYSVSREKKESFPLTVTSAQKNPTAFYLCASSFDTNEKLFFGSGTQLSVL.

The V and J genes are TRBV18 and TRBJ1-2; no reliable D call. The CDR3 runs to 14 residues. The V end lost 0 bases, the J end lost 8 bases, and 13 bases lay between the germline ends. Germline lookup yields CDR1 KGHSH and CDR2 LQKENI. The CDR3 protein is CASSPPIQFQGYTF. CDR3 sequence (DNA): TGTGCCAGCTCACCACCGATTCAGTTTCAGGGCTACACCTTC.

The chain employs TRBV6-6 and TRBJ2-1, with TRBD2 as a possible D gene (6 bases). Germline V gene data show CDR1 as MNHNY and CDR2 as SVGAGI (reference sequence). Trimming cost V 5 bases and J 0 bases, with 8 bases left between them. The CDR3 covers 14 residues. The CDR3 reads CASSRDSSYNEQFF. CDR3 in DNA: TGTGCCAGCAGTAGGGACTCCTCCTACAATGAGCAGTTCTTC.

The V gene is TRBV3-1 (or the pseudogene TRBV3-2), the J gene TRBJ2-1; 12 positions match TRBD2. The germline V gene encodes CDR1 LGHDT and CDR2 YNNKEL (reference sequence). V lost 1 base, J lost 0 bases, and 7 bases stayed unmatched. The CDR3 runs 19 residues. CDR3 sequence: CASSQGLAGGKSSYNEQFF. In nucleotides, the CDR3 is TGTGCCAGCAGCCAAGGGCTAGCGGGGGGGAAAAGCTCCTACAATGAGCAGTTCTTC.

This CDR3 is CSVEDYRTGGFQDTQYF. In DNA, the CDR3 is TGCAGCGTTGAAGATTATAGGACAGGGGGTTTTCAAGATACGCAGTATTTT. The chain has TRBV29-1 and TRBJ2-3; 10 bases agree with TRBD1. The germline V gene encodes CDR1 SQVTM and CDR2 ANQGSEA. The trim removed 0 bases at V and 5 bases at J, leaving 11 bases unmatched. The CDR3 spans 17 residues.

The rearrangement joins TRBV5-1 to TRBJ1-1; 7 nucleotides match TRBD1. Germline values: CDR1 SGHRS, CDR2 YFSETQ. V was clipped by 4 bases and J by 0 bases; unmatched bases: 9. The CDR3 length is 16 residues. CDR3 nucleotides: TGCGCCAGCAGCCGACCCAACAGGGGCGTGAACACTGAAGCTTTCTTT. Translated: CASSRPNRGVNTEAFF.

V is TRBV7-9 and J is TRBJ2-1; D perhaps matches TRBD2 (6 bases). CDR1 SEHNR and CDR2 FQNEAQ come from the germline V gene (reference sequence). The CDR3 runs 12 residues. V lost 5 bases and J lost 6, with 8 bases in between. In nucleotides, the CDR3 is TGTGCCAGCAGCCCTAGCGTCAATGAGCAGTTCTTC. Translated, it gives CASSPSVNEQFF.

The chain has TRBV5-1 and TRBJ2-5, with D hard to call. The CDR3 has 13 amino acids. The ends were cut back, 0 bases at V and 5 bases at J, with 8 bases in the middle. Germline CDR1 reads SGHRS; CDR2 reads YFSETQ. CDR3 sequence (DNA): TGCGCCAGCAGCTTGGTAGGGATGGAGACCCAGTACTTC. As protein: CASSLVGMETQYF.

Only one count was recorded for this clone. V usage is TRBV5-1 and J usage is TRBJ2-7, with D perhaps matching TRBD1 (6 bases). The CDR3 is made up of 13 amino acids. V shed 0 bases and J shed 4 bases, with 8 bases lying between them. The germline V gene encodes CDR1 SGHRS and CDR2 YFSETQ. The CDR3 nucleotides read TGCGCCAGCAGCTTGGGACAGGAGTACGAGCAGTACTTC. As protein: CASSLGQEYEQYF.

This clone has only one observation. The chain joins TRBV6-1 to TRBJ2-7; D is perhaps TRBD1 or TRBD2 (6 bases each). This CDR3 spans 15 amino acids. Deletions cut 1 base from V and 6 bases from J, with 16 bases between. Germline CDR1 reads MNHNS; CDR2 reads SASEGT. CDR3 region: CASSEGGPGAREQYF. DNA for the CDR3: TGTGCCAGCAGTGAAGGGGGTCCGGGGGCACGCGAGCAGTACTTC.

The chain couples TRBV7-8 to TRBJ1-4, with D possibly matching TRBD1 (5 bases). Germline V gene lookup returns CDR1 SGHVS and CDR2 FQNEAQ. This CDR3 contains 16 residues. V lost 5 bases and J lost 8, with 21 bases in between. The CDR3 is CASSLQVLGPGEKLFF. In DNA form, the CDR3 reads TGTGCCAGCAGCCTACAGGTCCTTGGACCTGGGGAAAAACTGTTTTTT.

The rearrangement joins TRBV19 to TRBJ1-1, with D perhaps TRBD1 (6 bases). V was clipped by 3 bases and J by 4 bases, with 12 bases between them. The CDR3 extends over 14 amino acids. CDR1 is LNHDA, CDR2 SQIVND, per germline (reference sequence). Here the CDR3 reads CASSIRAGVTEAFF. For the CDR3, the DNA is TGTGCCAGTAGTATTCGGGCAGGGGTCACTGAAGCTTTCTTT.

The J gene is TRBJ1-6, the V gene TRBV7-9; D gene unclear. V gave up 2 bases and J gave up 10 bases, with 12 bases separating them. CDR3 length: 14 amino acids. Looked up from germline, CDR1 is SEHNR and CDR2 is FQNEAQ (reference sequence). CDR3 sequence: CASSLSSGGSPLHF. CDR3 DNA sequence: TGTGCCAGCAGCTTATCGTCCGGAGGGTCACCCCTCCACTTT.

CDR3 amino acids: CASSYLAGDNQPQHF. The CDR3 DNA reads TGTGCCAGCAGTTATTTGGCGGGAGATAATCAGCCCCAGCATTTT. The V and J genes are TRBV6-5 and TRBJ1-5; D call uncertain. The CDR3 sequence is 15 residues long. Trimming left V 3 bases short and J 4 bases short, with 13 bases between. CDR1 and CDR2 (germline): MNHEY, SVGAGI.

This chain uses TRBV2 with TRBJ1-5, with D hard to call. The CDR3 sequence is 17 residues long. CDR1 is SNHLY, CDR2 FYNNEI, per germline. Trimming left V 6 bases short and J 4 bases short, with 22 bases between. CDR3 residues: CASRAQARYIGNQPQHF. For the CDR3, the DNA is TGTGCCAGCAGGGCCCAGGCCCGGTATATTGGAAATCAGCCCCAGCATTTT.

The chain couples TRBV9 to TRBJ2-5; 14 nucleotides line up with TRBD2. Per the germline V gene, CDR1 is SGDLS and CDR2 is YYNGEE. The CDR3 runs to 17 residues. The trim removed 4 bases at V and 2 bases at J, leaving 7 bases unmatched. This CDR3 is CASSPGTSGSIQETQYF. The CDR3 nucleotides read TGTGCCAGCAGCCCCGGGACTAGCGGGAGCATACAAGAGACCCAGTACTTC.

This chain joins TRBV6-5 and TRBJ2-5; 8 positions agree with TRBD1. Unmatched junction bases numbered 6, after V lost 5 bases and J lost 1 base. CDR1 and CDR2 from the germline V gene are MNHEY and SVGAGI. The CDR3 length is 15 residues. This chain's CDR3 is CASSPTGTGQETQYF. CDR3 sequence (DNA): TGTGCCAGCAGTCCGACGGGGACAGGCCAAGAGACCCAGTACTTC.